This record looks at one TCR beta chain sequence and its context. Starting material for each TCR library was about 3.5 ug of total RNA. Amplification used two nested PCRs: roughly 16 cycles, then about 10 cycles, on TCRalpha/TCRbeta cDNA. With the 5' RACE reads reprocessed, TCRdb shows one record per CDR3 protein and no DNA. Reported are some 150,000 distinct CDR3 sequences; the ten largest clones contain around 7%. The CDR3 is made up of 15 amino acids. CDR1 is SGHDN, CDR2 FVKESK, per germline. The source of the sample is a study of monozygotic twins with inflammatory bowel disease. This clonotype originated in a human donor with ulcerative colitis or Crohn's disease, or a healthy co-twin of an affected twin (not recorded which). V gene TRBV14 combines with J gene TRBJ1-1; lacking DNA, the TRBD1 call made by TCRdb goes unchecked. Input material: blood. This chain's CDR3 is CASSQGWGLNTEAFF.